Below are 15 T cell receptor beta chains sequenced from a single sample in a study of T cell responses to AZD1222 COVID-19 vaccine. Measured with immunoSEQ multiplex PCR; TCRdb has only the in-frame clones, and not every one. The sample consists of about 140,000 clones, about nine tenths of them appearing once. The sequencing here drew on peripheral blood, taken 28 days after the second AZD1222 dose. Source of these receptors: an adult who received the AZD1222 COVID-19 vaccine.

This chain links TRBV24-1 with TRBJ2-2, with 9 nucleotides matching TRBD1. V shed 4 bases and J 6 bases; nucleotides not matched to a gene: 5. Germline CDR1 KGHDR, CDR2 SFDVKD. The CDR3 has 15 amino acids. Here the CDR3 reads CATSEWDREAGELFF. The CDR3 bases are TGTGCCACCAGTGAATGGGACAGGGAGGCCGGGGAGCTGTTTTTT.

CDR3 sequence reads: CASSLTGTGIVSYNSPLHF. The DNA for the CDR3 is TGCGCCAGCAGCTTGACCGGGACAGGGATTGTTTCCTATAATTCACCCCTCCACTTT. V and J are TRBV5-1 and TRBJ1-6; TRBD1 agrees at 9 bases. Per the germline V gene, CDR1 is SGHRS and CDR2 is YFSETQ. CDR3 length equals 19 residues. Unmatched junction bases numbered 9, after V lost 1 base and J lost 1 base.

This clone appeared once. The CDR3 DNA follows: TGTGCCAGCAGTTTCGGGATGAACACCGGGGAGCTGTTTTTT. Translated: CASSFGMNTGELFF. The V call is TRBV6-5, the J call TRBJ2-2; D might be TRBD2 (5 bases). This CDR3 region has 14 residues. V shed 4 bases and J shed 1 base, with 7 bases lying between them. Germline V gene lookup returns CDR1 MNHEY and CDR2 SVGAGI.

The V call is TRBV7-6, the J call TRBJ1-2; 12 nucleotides match TRBD1. In germline, CDR1 is SGHVS, CDR2 FNYEAQ. This CDR3 has 21 amino acids. V trimming: 5 bases; J trimming: 2 bases; junction bases outside the gene matches: 21. In nucleotides, the CDR3 is TGTGCCAGCAGCCCAGCCCTCCATCGATACCGGGACAGGGGGCTAAACTATGGCTACACCTTC. This sequence encodes CASSPALHRYRDRGLNYGYTF.

The CDR3 is CASSGGERGAYEQYF. DNA of the CDR3: TGTGCCAGCAGTGGCGGGGAGCGGGGGGCCTACGAGCAGTACTTC. The genes are TRBV9 and TRBJ2-7; the match to TRBD2 covers 9 bases. The CDR3 length is 15 residues. The germline V gene encodes CDR1 SGDLS and CDR2 YYNGEE. With V trimmed by 5 bases and J by 2 bases, 8 bases remained unmatched.

The chain employs TRBV7-3 and TRBJ2-1, with D unresolved. The CDR3 extends over 16 amino acids. The germline V gene encodes CDR1 SGHTA and CDR2 FQGTGA. Trimming left V 1 base short and J 5 bases short, with 15 bases between. The CDR3 bases are TGTGCCAGCAGCTTAAAAGGTGGGTCAGTTAACAATGAGCAGTTCTTC. This encodes CASSLKGGSVNNEQFF.

J is TRBJ1-6 and V is TRBV5-4; 9 nucleotides align to TRBD1. This CDR3 contains 15 residues. Germline CDR1 reads SGHNT; CDR2 reads YYREEE (reference sequence). V dropped 6 bases and J dropped 4; count of bases not matched to a gene: 5. The CDR3 reads CASNRDREYNSPLHF. The CDR3 DNA reads as TGTGCCAGCAACCGGGACAGGGAGTATAATTCACCCCTCCACTTT.

The J gene is TRBJ2-1, the V gene TRBV19; 10 bases map to TRBD2. V dropped 5 bases and J dropped 5; count of bases not matched to a gene: 6. This CDR3 has 15 residues. Germline loops: CDR1 LNHDA, CDR2 SQIVND (reference sequence). Here the CDR3 reads CASSPRTSGNNEQFF. DNA of the CDR3: TGTGCCAGTAGTCCCAGGACTAGCGGTAACAATGAGCAGTTCTTC.

The chain uses TRBV28 and TRBJ1-3; D perhaps matches TRBD1 (5 bases). CDR3 size: 16 residues. Germline CDR1 reads MDHEN; CDR2 reads SYDVKM. Trimming removed 5 bases from V and 0 bases from J, with 14 bases in between. DNA of the CDR3: TGTGCCAGCAGTCCAGGCCCGACAGCCTCTGGAAACACCATATATTTT. It encodes CASSPGPTASGNTIYF.

The chain uses TRBV6-5 and TRBJ1-2; D uncertain. The V and J ends lost 5 bases and 5 bases respectively, with 12 bases between them. Germline loops: CDR1 MNHEY, CDR2 SVGAGI. This CDR3 comprises 13 residues. CDR3 sequence: CASSRTTAYGYTF. The CDR3 DNA reads TGTGCCAGCAGTCGAACAACAGCTTATGGCTACACCTTC.

The genes are TRBV10-1 and TRBJ2-5; D possibly uses TRBD1 or TRBD2 (5 bases each). Trimming removed 2 bases from V and 1 base from J, with 17 bases in between. The germline gives CDR1 WNHNN, CDR2 SYGVQD (reference sequence). The CDR3 consists of 17 residues. The chain's CDR3 is CASSETPGTTLQETQYF. The CDR3 DNA sequence: TGCGCCAGCAGTGAGACACCGGGGACGACGCTCCAAGAGACCCAGTACTTC.

The rearrangement links TRBV18 to TRBJ1-2; D ambiguous. The CDR3 extends over 15 amino acids. Deletions cut 0 bases from V and 2 bases from J, with 10 bases between. Germline V CDR1 and CDR2: KGHSH, LQKENI. The CDR3 DNA reads TGTGCCAGCTCACCACCGGAGAGCCGGAACTATGGCTACACCTTC. It specifies CASSPPESRNYGYTF.

The genes are TRBV29-1 and TRBJ2-7, with D tentatively TRBD1 or TRBD2 (5 bases each). The ends were cut back, 6 bases at V and 3 bases at J, with 12 bases in the middle. Looked up from germline, CDR1 is SQVTM and CDR2 is ANQGSEA. This CDR3 has 12 amino acids. The CDR3 protein is CSVGTPFYEQYF. Written as DNA, the CDR3 is TGCAGCGTAGGGACCCCGTTCTACGAGCAGTACTTC.

The chain is built from TRBV2 and TRBJ1-5; TRBD1 matches at 10 bases. The V gene's germline CDR1 is SNHLY and CDR2 FYNNEI. This CDR3 comprises 14 residues. V was clipped by 7 bases and J by 5 bases; unmatched bases: 5. The CDR3 here is CASTGTGEDQPQHF. The DNA for the CDR3 is TGTGCCAGCACCGGGACAGGGGAAGATCAGCCCCAGCATTTT. Full variable domain (outside the CDR3, taken from reference TRBV2 and TRBJ1-5): EPEVTQTPSHQVTQMGQEVILRCVPISNHLYFYWYRQILGQKVEFLVSFYNNEISEKSEIFDDQFSVERPDGSNFTLKIRSTKLEDSAMYFCASTGTGEDQPQHFGDGTRLSIL.

This clone has just one count. V and J are TRBV2 and TRBJ1-1; D is perhaps TRBD1 (6 bases). Looked up from germline, CDR1 is SNHLY and CDR2 is FYNNEI. V was cut by 6 bases and J by 1 base, with 15 bases left in between. CDR3 length: 15 residues. The CDR3 sequence is CASRTSGVGNTEAFF. The DNA for the CDR3 is TGTGCCAGCAGAACCTCAGGGGTCGGGAACACTGAAGCTTTCTTT.